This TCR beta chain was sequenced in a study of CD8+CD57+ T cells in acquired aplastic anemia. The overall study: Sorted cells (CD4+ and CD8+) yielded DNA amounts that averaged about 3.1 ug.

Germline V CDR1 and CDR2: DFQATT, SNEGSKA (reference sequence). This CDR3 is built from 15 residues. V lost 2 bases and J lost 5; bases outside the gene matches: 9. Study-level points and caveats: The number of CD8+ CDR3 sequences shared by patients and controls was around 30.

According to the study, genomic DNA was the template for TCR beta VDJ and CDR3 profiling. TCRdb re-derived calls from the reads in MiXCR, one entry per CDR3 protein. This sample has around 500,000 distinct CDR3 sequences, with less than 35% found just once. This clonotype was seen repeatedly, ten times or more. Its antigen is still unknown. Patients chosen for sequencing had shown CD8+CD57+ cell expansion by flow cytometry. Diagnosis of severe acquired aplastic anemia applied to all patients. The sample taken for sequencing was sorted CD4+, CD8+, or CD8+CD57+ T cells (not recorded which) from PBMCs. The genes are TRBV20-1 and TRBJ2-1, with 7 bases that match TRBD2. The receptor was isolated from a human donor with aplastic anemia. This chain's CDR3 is CSARPVGLVHNEQFF. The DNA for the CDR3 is TGCAGTGCTAGACCAGTAGGACTAGTCCACAATGAGCAGTTCTTC.